The clone carrying this T cell receptor beta chain was seen at least ten times. Antigen specificity is unknown. All donors with ophthalmopathy were recorded as having moderate-to-severe activity, CAS ≥3, NOSPECS ≥4 and a duration under 3 months. The CDR3 is made up of 18 amino acids. Trimming removed 0 bases from V and 1 base from J; junction bases left unmatched: 10. Germline V CDR1 and CDR2: LGHNA, YNFKEQ. The data were obtained in a study of Graves' ophthalmopathy and Graves' hyperthyroidism. Study-level background: Prior to any treatment, peripheral blood was collected at the time of initial diagnosis.

Study-level findings and limits: Blood also contained most of the expanded thyroid clonotypes above 0.001 frequency.

Scientists amplified the TCR beta CDR3 regions from RNA transcripts. Second-round multiplex PCR came after a first-round RT-PCR that employed HTBI primers. TCRdb passed the multiplex PCR reads through MiXCR, listing each CDR3 protein once. The data contain around 50,000 distinct CDR3 sequences, 50% of them seen just once; the ten biggest clones take up about 25%. The sample comprised peripheral blood. This chain connects TRBV4-2 to TRBJ2-3; 7 positions match TRBD2. The sequence was collected from an adult man with Graves' ophthalmopathy. The CDR3 sequence: CASSQEGGAGSRTDTQYF. In DNA, the CDR3 is TGTGCCAGCAGCCAAGAGGGAGGAGCGGGATCCCGCACAGATACGCAGTATTTT.